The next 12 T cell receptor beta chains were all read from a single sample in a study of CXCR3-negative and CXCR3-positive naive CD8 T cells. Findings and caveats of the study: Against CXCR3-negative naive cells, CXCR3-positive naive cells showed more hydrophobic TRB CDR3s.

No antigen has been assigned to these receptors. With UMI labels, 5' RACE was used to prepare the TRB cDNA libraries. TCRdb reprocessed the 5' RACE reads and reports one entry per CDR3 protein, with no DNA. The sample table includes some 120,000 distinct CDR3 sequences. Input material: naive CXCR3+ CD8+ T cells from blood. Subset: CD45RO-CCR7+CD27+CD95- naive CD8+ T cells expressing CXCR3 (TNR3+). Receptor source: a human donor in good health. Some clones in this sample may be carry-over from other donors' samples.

CDR3 in amino acids: CASSPAQGYNEQFF. V gene TRBV7-7 combines with J gene TRBJ2-1; the D call of TRBD1 rests on TCRdb alone, since no DNA is present to check it. This CDR3 has 14 residues. Germline V gene lookup returns CDR1 SSHAT and CDR2 FNYEAQ (reference sequence). Variable domain in full (rest from reference TRBV7-7 and TRBJ2-1): GAGVSQSPRYKVTKRGQDVTLRCDPISSHATLYWYQQALGQGPEFLTYFNYEAQPDKSGLPSDRFSAERPEGSISTLTIQRTEQRDSAMYRCASSPAQGYNEQFFGPGTRLTVL.

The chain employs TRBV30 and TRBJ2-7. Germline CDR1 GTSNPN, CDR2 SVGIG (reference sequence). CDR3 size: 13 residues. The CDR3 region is CAWSVGFIDEQYF.

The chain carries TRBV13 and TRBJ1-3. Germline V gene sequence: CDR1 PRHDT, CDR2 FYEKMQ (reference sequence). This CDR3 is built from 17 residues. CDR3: CASSTYSEPSSGNTIYF.

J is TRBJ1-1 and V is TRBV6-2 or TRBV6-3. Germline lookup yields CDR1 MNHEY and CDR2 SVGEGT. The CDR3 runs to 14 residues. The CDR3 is CASRTGSLNTEAFF.

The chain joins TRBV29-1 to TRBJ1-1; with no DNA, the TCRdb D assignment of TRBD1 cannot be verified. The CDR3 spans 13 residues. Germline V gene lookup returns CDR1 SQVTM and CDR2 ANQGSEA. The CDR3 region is CSVEDGGFTEAFF.

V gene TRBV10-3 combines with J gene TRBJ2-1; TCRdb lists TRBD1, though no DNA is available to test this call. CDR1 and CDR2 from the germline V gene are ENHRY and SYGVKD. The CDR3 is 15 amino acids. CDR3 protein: CAISEETGPYNEQFF.

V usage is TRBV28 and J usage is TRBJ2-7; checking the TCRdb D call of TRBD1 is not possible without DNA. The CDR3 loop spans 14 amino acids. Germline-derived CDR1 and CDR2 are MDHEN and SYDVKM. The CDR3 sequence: CASSFRTTAYEQYF. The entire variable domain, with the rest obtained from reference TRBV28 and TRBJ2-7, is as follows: DVKVTQSSRYLVKRTGEKVFLECVQDMDHENMFWYRQDPGLGLRLIYFSYDVKMKEKGDIPEGYSVSREKKERFSLILESASTNQTSMYLCASSFRTTAYEQYFGPGTRLTVT.

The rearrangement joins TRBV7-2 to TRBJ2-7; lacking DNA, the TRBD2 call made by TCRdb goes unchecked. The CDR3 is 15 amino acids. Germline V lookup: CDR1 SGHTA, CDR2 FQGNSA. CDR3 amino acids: CASSLDRLESYEQYF.

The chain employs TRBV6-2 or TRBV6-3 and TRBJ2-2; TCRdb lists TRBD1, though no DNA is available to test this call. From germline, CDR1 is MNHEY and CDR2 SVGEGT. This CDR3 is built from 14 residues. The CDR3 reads CASTPKGEAGELFF.

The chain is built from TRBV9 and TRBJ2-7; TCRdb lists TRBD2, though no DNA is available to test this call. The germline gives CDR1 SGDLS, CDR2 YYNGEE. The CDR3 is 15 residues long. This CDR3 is CASSVAASGAYEQYF.

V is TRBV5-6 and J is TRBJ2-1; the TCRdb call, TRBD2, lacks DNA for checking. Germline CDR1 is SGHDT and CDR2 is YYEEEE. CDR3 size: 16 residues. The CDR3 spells CASEEYSGRVNNEQFF.

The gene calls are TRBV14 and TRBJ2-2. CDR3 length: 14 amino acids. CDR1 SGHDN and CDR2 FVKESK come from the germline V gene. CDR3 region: CASSQDLNTGELFF.